The 14 T cell receptor beta chains in this list originate from one sample, sequenced in a study of siplizumab effects on memory and regulatory T cells. This table comes from immunoSEQ multiplex PCR, and its TCRdb copy is limited to in-frame clones, with some not included. Found here are about 63,000 clones, around 78% of them singletons; the top ten hold 3.8%. Sequencing used memory CD4+ T cells sorted from blood. Receptors originate from a human donor in good health.

The chain is built from TRBV2 and TRBJ1-1; D is unclear. The CDR3 runs 13 residues. The V gene lost 1 base and the J gene lost 6 bases, with 9 bases spanning the gap. Germline V gene lookup returns CDR1 SNHLY and CDR2 FYNNEI. In DNA, the CDR3 is TGTGCCAGCAGTGAAGGCAGTACCCCTGAAGCTTTCTTT. This encodes CASSEGSTPEAFF.

The chain recombines TRBV6-5 with TRBJ1-1; D gene uncertain. The germline V gene encodes CDR1 MNHEY and CDR2 SVGAGI. This CDR3 is 14 amino acids long. Trimming took 4 bases from V and 1 from J, leaving 10 bases between them. CDR3 in DNA: TGTGCCAGCAGTTTCACACCAGGGAACACTGAAGCTTTCTTT. Its protein is CASSFTPGNTEAFF.

V gene TRBV2 combines with J gene TRBJ2-5; TRBD1 agrees at 7 bases. The junction had 9 bases not matched to a gene; V was cut back by 10 bases and J by 1 base. Germline V gives CDR1 SNHLY, CDR2 FYNNEI. The CDR3 spans 14 residues. The CDR3 loop reads CANSKRDSQETQYF. CDR3 in DNA: TGTGCCAATTCTAAAAGGGACAGCCAAGAGACCCAGTACTTC. Full variable domain (outside the CDR3, taken from reference TRBV2 and TRBJ2-5): EPEVTQTPSHQVTQMGQEVILRCVPISNHLYFYWYRQILGQKVEFLVSFYNNEISEKSEIFDDQFSVERPDGSNFTLKIRSTKLEDSAMYFCANSKRDSQETQYFGPGTRLLVL.

The rearrangement links TRBV10-1 to TRBJ1-1, with TRBD1 matching 8 bases. CDR1 and CDR2 from the germline V gene are WNHNN and SYGVQD (reference sequence). This CDR3 has 13 amino acids. The V and J ends lost 4 bases and 4 bases, in that order; junction bases with no gene match: 2. The CDR3 coding sequence is TGCGCCAGCAGTGTCGGACAGGGCACTGAAGCTTTCTTT. Translating it yields CASSVGQGTEAFF.

This clone was seen a single time. The junction and the germline gene differ at one end; a read error may be behind it. The V call is TRBV7-7, the J call TRBJ2-5; D gene uncertain. Germline values: CDR1 SSHAT, CDR2 FNYEAQ (reference sequence). The CDR3 covers 13 residues. The CDR3 DNA sequence: TGTGCTAGCAGCTTCTCCGGCCAAGAGACCCAGTACTTC. Translation gives CASSFSGQETQYF. Full variable domain (remainder filled in from reference TRBV7-7 and TRBJ2-5): GAGVSQSPRYKVTKRGQDVTLRCDPISSHATLYWYQQALGQGPEFLTYFNYEAQPDKSGLPSDRFSAERPEGSISTLTIQRTEQRDSAMYRCASSFSGQETQYFGPGTRLLVL.

The genes are TRBV19 and TRBJ1-3, with a tentative D call TRBD1 (5 bases). CDR1 is LNHDA and CDR2 is SQIVND in the germline V gene (reference sequence). This CDR3 has 16 residues. The ends were cut back, 3 bases at V and 0 bases at J, with 12 bases in the middle. CDR3 coding DNA: TGTGCCAGTAGTATTACCACAGGCTTCTCTGGAAACACCATATATTTT. The encoded protein is CASSITTGFSGNTIYF.

The rearrangement uses TRBV2 and TRBJ1-2; 7 positions agree with TRBD1. V lost 3 bases, J lost 8 bases, and 9 bases stayed unmatched. CDR3 length equals 14 residues. Germline V CDR1 and CDR2: SNHLY, FYNNEI. The CDR3 nucleotides read TGTGCCAGCAGTGAGGGATGGACAGGAGGCGGCTACACCTTC. Its protein is CASSEGWTGGGYTF.

The chain recombines TRBV27 with TRBJ2-7, with D maybe TRBD2 (6 bases). V was pared by 8 bases and J by 6 bases, with 17 bases between. Germline CDR1 and CDR2: MNHEY and SMNVEV (reference sequence). CDR3 size: 13 residues. CDR3 loop: CASQSASDAEQYF. In DNA form, the CDR3 reads TGTGCCAGCCAATCAGCTAGCGACGCCGAGCAGTACTTC.

The gene calls are TRBV7-9 and TRBJ2-3; no clear D gene. Looked up from germline, CDR1 is SEHNR and CDR2 is FQNEAQ (reference sequence). The CDR3 runs to 14 residues. Trimming left V 5 bases short and J 2 bases short, with 11 bases between. CDR3 sequence reads: CASSPTKPTDTQYF. CDR3 sequence (DNA): TGTGCCAGCAGCCCTACAAAACCCACAGATACGCAGTATTTT.

The chain couples TRBV19 to TRBJ2-7, with D perhaps matching TRBD1 (7 bases). The CDR3 contains 13 residues. The ends were cut back, 3 bases at V and 4 bases at J, with 10 bases in the middle. Germline V gene lookup returns CDR1 LNHDA and CDR2 SQIVND (reference sequence). CDR3 sequence reads: CASSIQGGYEQYF. The CDR3 DNA follows: TGTGCCAGTAGTATTCAGGGGGGATACGAGCAGTACTTC.

The gene calls are TRBV6-1 and TRBJ1-5; no definite D call. This CDR3 contains 15 residues. V lost 4 bases and J 0 bases, leaving 10 bases between the germline ends. Germline lookup yields CDR1 MNHNS and CDR2 SASEGT. The CDR3 DNA sequence: TGTGCCAGCAGTGTTCAGCATAGTAGCAATCAGCCCCAGCATTTT. It encodes CASSVQHSSNQPQHF.

The chain uses TRBV6-1 and TRBJ1-5, with a tentative D call TRBD1 (5 bases). This CDR3 region has 13 residues. Between the trimmed V and J ends, which lost 8 bases and 4 bases, there was a span of 12 bases. Germline CDR1 is MNHNS and CDR2 is SASEGT. Written as DNA, the CDR3 is TGTGCCAGCCAGGTGACAGTTAATCAGCCCCAGCATTTT. Translated, it gives CASQVTVNQPQHF.

The chain has TRBV10-2 and TRBJ1-2; a weak D match, TRBD1 (5 bases). Between the trimmed V and J ends, which lost 0 bases and 4 bases, there was a span of 12 bases. Germline CDR1 reads WSHSY; CDR2 reads SAAADI. The CDR3 extends over 15 amino acids. The chain's CDR3 is CASSESLQAVYGYTF. The CDR3 DNA reads TGCGCCAGCAGTGAGTCGTTACAGGCCGTCTATGGCTACACCTTC.

The gene calls are TRBV6-1 and TRBJ1-1; the match to TRBD1 covers 11 bases. The CDR3 spans 14 residues. The germline V gene has CDR1 MNHNS and CDR2 SASEGT. With 6 bases clipped from V and 5 bases from J, the junction kept 5 bases outside the gene matches. The CDR3, as DNA: TGTGCCAGCAGGTCGGGACAGGGGGGGACTGAAGCTTTCTTT. This codes for CASRSGQGGTEAFF.